These 27 T cell receptor beta chains came from one sample sequenced in a study of T cell changes during pregnancy in multiple sclerosis. Here immunoSEQ multiplex PCR was the method, and the copy in TCRdb shows in-frame clones only, minus some. The data contain around 68,000 clones, 91% of them singletons. Here the sequenced sample was peripheral blood, taken after pregnancy. The receptor set was obtained from a female donor in good health, enrolled as a control in a pregnancy study.

The chain has TRBV4-3 and TRBJ1-3; 8 bases fit TRBD1. The germline V gene has CDR1 LGHNA and CDR2 YSLEER. The junction had 2 bases not matched to a gene; V was cut back by 0 bases and J by 4 bases. This CDR3 contains 15 residues. The CDR3 spells CASSQDGQGGNTIYF. CDR3 DNA sequence: TGCGCCAGCAGCCAAGACGGACAGGGAGGAAACACCATATATTTT.

The rearrangement uses TRBV4-3 and TRBJ2-1; no clear D gene. Germline assignment: CDR1 LGHNA and CDR2 YSLEER. V gave up 0 bases and J gave up 8 bases, with 11 bases separating them. The CDR3 contains 14 residues. DNA of the CDR3: TGCGCCAGCAGCCAAGATTTCTCCCCAGATGAGCAGTTCTTC. Amino acid sequence: CASSQDFSPDEQFF.

The V and J genes are TRBV9 and TRBJ2-1; maybe TRBD2 (7 bases). CDR1 is SGDLS, CDR2 YYNGEE, per germline. V gave up 3 bases and J gave up 8 bases, with 15 bases separating them. CDR3 length: 14 amino acids. As DNA, the CDR3 is TGTGCCAGCAGCGCCATGGGGGGGGGCGATGAGCAGTTCTTC. The encoded protein is CASSAMGGGDEQFF. The full variable domain, in which reference TRBV9 and TRBJ2-1 provide the parts outside the CDR3, is DSGVTQTPKHLITATGQRVTLRCSPRSGDLSVYWYQQSLDQGLQFLIQYYNGEERAKGNILERFSAQQFPDLHSELNLSSLELGDSALYFCASSAMGGGDEQFFGPGTRLTVL.

The rearrangement uses TRBV18 and TRBJ2-5; TRBD1 agrees at 7 bases. J lost 2 bases, V lost 5 bases, and 2 bases had no gene match. CDR1 is KGHSH and CDR2 is LQKENI in the germline V gene. This CDR3 comprises 13 residues. Here the CDR3 DNA reads TGTGCCAGCTCAGACAGGGTACAAGAGACCCAGTACTTC. It translates to CASSDRVQETQYF.

The chain combines TRBV19 with TRBJ1-1; D possibly corresponds to TRBD1 (5 bases). The CDR3 spans 14 residues. Germline CDR1 reads LNHDA; CDR2 reads SQIVND (reference sequence). Trimming left V 1 base short and J 6 bases short, with 12 bases between. CDR3: CASSIVQTDSEAFF. In DNA form, the CDR3 reads TGTGCCAGTAGTATAGTCCAGACAGACTCTGAAGCTTTCTTT.

The V and J genes are TRBV9 and TRBJ2-1, with 8 bases aligning to TRBD2. V lost 4 bases to trimming and J lost 2 bases; unmatched junction nucleotides: 8. The CDR3 has 16 residues. The V gene's germline CDR1 is SGDLS and CDR2 YYNGEE. Here the CDR3 DNA reads TGTGCCAGCAGCCCCCTGGGAGCGGGGGCCTACAATGAGCAGTTCTTC. Translated, it gives CASSPLGAGAYNEQFF. Full variable domain (rest looked up from reference TRBV9 and TRBJ2-1): DSGVTQTPKHLITATGQRVTLRCSPRSGDLSVYWYQQSLDQGLQFLIQYYNGEERAKGNILERFSAQQFPDLHSELNLSSLELGDSALYFCASSPLGAGAYNEQFFGPGTRLTVL.

The V and J genes are TRBV9 and TRBJ1-3; D possibly corresponds to TRBD1 (5 bases). The V end lost 5 bases, the J end lost 1 base, and 10 bases lay between the germline ends. CDR3 length equals 14 residues. CDR1 and CDR2 (germline): SGDLS, YYNGEE. CDR3 protein: CASSTGGSGNTIYF. DNA for the CDR3: TGTGCCAGCAGTACGGGGGGATCTGGAAACACCATATATTTT. Full variable domain (rest looked up from reference TRBV9 and TRBJ1-3): DSGVTQTPKHLITATGQRVTLRCSPRSGDLSVYWYQQSLDQGLQFLIQYYNGEERAKGNILERFSAQQFPDLHSELNLSSLELGDSALYFCASSTGGSGNTIYFGEGSWLTVV.

The chain employs TRBV25-1 and TRBJ1-1; D might be TRBD1 (5 bases). Trimming stripped 2 bases from V and 11 bases from J, with 15 bases between. Germline CDR1 MGHDK, CDR2 SYGVNS. This CDR3 comprises 13 residues. The CDR3 is CASSERRAGGAFF. CDR3 DNA sequence: TGTGCCAGCAGTGAACGGAGGGCCGGGGGGGCTTTCTTT.

The chain is built from TRBV6-4 and TRBJ1-4, with 10 bases aligning to TRBD1. CDR1 MRHNA and CDR2 SNTAGT come from the germline V gene. The CDR3 extends over 15 amino acids. V was pared by 2 bases and J by 8 bases, with 5 bases of the junction left unmatched. The CDR3: CASSDHGTGVEKLFF. The DNA of the CDR3 is TGTGCCAGCAGTGACCACGGGACAGGGGTAGAAAAACTGTTTTTT.

The gene calls are TRBV7-2 and TRBJ1-2; no firm D call. The CDR3 extends over 14 amino acids. The germline V gene has CDR1 SGHTA and CDR2 FQGNSA. V was clipped by 2 bases and J by 8 bases, with 15 bases between them. The CDR3 DNA reads as TGTGCCAGCAGCTTACGGGAGAGAATAGAAGGCTACACCTTC. Translation: CASSLRERIEGYTF.

The rearrangement uses TRBV15 and TRBJ1-5, with a tentative D call TRBD1 (6 bases). V lost 3 bases, J lost 8 bases, and 11 bases lay in between. Per the germline V gene, CDR1 is LNHNV and CDR2 is YYDKDF (reference sequence). This CDR3 has 13 amino acids. The CDR3 sequence is CATSSFRGEPQHF. CDR3 DNA: TGTGCCACCAGCAGTTTCAGGGGTGAGCCCCAGCATTTT.

This clone appeared once. The CDR3 DNA follows: TGTGCCAGTGGGCCACAGGGGGACATTCAGTACTTC. It translates to CASGPQGDIQYF. This chain links TRBV19 with TRBJ2-4; 8 bases agree with TRBD1. Trimming removed 8 bases from V and 8 bases from J; junction bases left unmatched: 5. From germline, CDR1 is LNHDA and CDR2 SQIVND (reference sequence). The CDR3 totals 12 residues.

The CDR3 DNA is TGTGCCAGCGGGACTAGTCTGTTCTTC. It yields the protein CASGTSLFF. V is TRBV25-1 and J is TRBJ2-1; TRBD2 aligns across 8 bases. CDR1 and CDR2 (germline): MGHDK, SYGVNS. V lost 8 bases to trimming and J lost 15 bases; unmatched junction nucleotides: 3. The CDR3 sequence is 9 residues long.

The rearrangement links TRBV10-2 to TRBJ1-5; no clear D gene. The CDR3 is made up of 13 amino acids. CDR1 WSHSY and CDR2 SAAADI come from the germline V gene. Between the trimmed V and J ends, which lost 7 bases and 0 bases, there was a span of 7 bases. CDR3 sequence (DNA): TGCGCCAGCACCGTTAATAGCAATCAGCCCCAGCATTTT. This codes for CASTVNSNQPQHF.

The chain uses TRBV27 and TRBJ2-3; 8 positions agree with TRBD1. Germline trimming cut 6 bases from V and 5 bases from J; bases unmatched to any gene: 7. The V gene's germline CDR1 is MNHEY and CDR2 SMNVEV (reference sequence). The CDR3 sequence is 14 residues long. Here the CDR3 reads CASRQQGGGDTQYF. The CDR3 DNA reads as TGTGCCAGCAGGCAACAGGGGGGTGGAGATACGCAGTATTTT.

The chain employs TRBV30 and TRBJ1-2, with 7 bases that match TRBD1. The CDR3 has 12 amino acids. The germline gives CDR1 GTSNPN, CDR2 SVGIG (reference sequence). With 4 bases clipped from V and 10 bases from J, the junction kept 9 bases outside the gene matches. The CDR3 bases are TGTGCCTGGACCGAACAGGGGAGCGACTACACCTTC. It codes for CAWTEQGSDYTF.

The chain uses TRBV30 and TRBJ1-1; TRBD1 agrees at 8 bases. Germline lookup yields CDR1 GTSNPN and CDR2 SVGIG (reference sequence). The length of the CDR3 is 13 residues. The trim removed 3 bases at V and 1 base at J, leaving 1 base unmatched. In nucleotides, the CDR3 is TGTGCCTGGAGAGACAGGGGGAACACTGAAGCTTTCTTT. This sequence encodes CAWRDRGNTEAFF.

The CDR3, as DNA: TGCGCCAGCAGCCGAGCCCCAGGGAAGCCCGACAATGAGCAGTTCTTC. Its protein is CASSRAPGKPDNEQFF. The rearrangement uses TRBV5-1 and TRBJ2-1, with D possibly matching TRBD1 (5 bases). The CDR3 spans 16 residues. CDR1 is SGHRS and CDR2 is YFSETQ in the germline V gene. The V end was cut by 4 bases, the J end by 5 bases, with 19 bases between.

The rearrangement uses TRBV4-3 and TRBJ2-4, with D unresolved. CDR3 length equals 16 residues. Germline V gene lookup returns CDR1 LGHNA and CDR2 YSLEER. Trimming took 1 base from V and 3 from J, leaving 13 bases between them. In DNA form, the CDR3 reads TGCGCCAGCAGCCAAGTTTCAGGTTTGGTCAAAAACATTCAGTACTTC. Protein: CASSQVSGLVKNIQYF.

This chain joins TRBV2 and TRBJ2-7; 8 bases fit TRBD2. Trimming took 7 bases from V and 1 from J; bases not matched to a gene: 6. This CDR3 has 14 residues. CDR1 is SNHLY, CDR2 FYNNEI, per germline. In DNA, the CDR3 is TGTGCCAGCAAGCGGGGGACTATTTCCTACGAGCAGTACTTC. It is translated as CASKRGTISYEQYF.

The table lists this clone with a few counts. The rearrangement uses TRBV6-1 and TRBJ1-1; 8 bases are shared with TRBD1. The ends lost 3 bases at V and 5 bases at J; junction bases unmatched: 8. The CDR3 is 15 amino acids. Germline loops: CDR1 MNHNS, CDR2 SASEGT. CDR3 nucleotide sequence: TGTGCCAGCAGTGATCCCCCACAGGGGGTAACTGAAGCTTTCTTT. It specifies CASSDPPQGVTEAFF.

The CDR3 here is CASSDPSTLTGGSYTEAFF. The CDR3, as DNA: TGTGCCAGCAGTGACCCCTCCACATTGACAGGGGGCTCCTACACTGAAGCTTTCTTT. The chain recombines TRBV2 with TRBJ1-1, with 10 bases that match TRBD1. The CDR3 is made up of 19 amino acids. Germline CDR1 SNHLY, CDR2 FYNNEI. J lost 3 bases, V lost 3 bases, and 16 bases had no gene match.

The V gene is TRBV2, the J gene TRBJ2-5; TRBD2 matches at 12 bases. J gave up 1 base and V 4 bases, and 4 bases lay outside the gene matches. CDR3 length: 16 residues. Germline CDR1 SNHLY, CDR2 FYNNEI. The CDR3 sequence: CASSVQLAGGQETQYF. The CDR3, as DNA: TGTGCCAGCAGTGTCCAACTAGCGGGGGGCCAAGAGACCCAGTACTTC.

This chain links TRBV5-5 with TRBJ2-7; no clear D. In germline, CDR1 is SGHKS, CDR2 YYEKEE (reference sequence). The V end was cut by 0 bases, the J end by 5 bases, with 9 bases between. This CDR3 contains 13 residues. CDR3 DNA: TGTGCCAGCAGCTTGGGAGTCGCCAACGAGCAGTACTTC. Translating it yields CASSLGVANEQYF.

This chain links TRBV7-2 with TRBJ1-2; weak D call: TRBD1 (6 bases). Trimming left V 5 bases short and J 6 bases short, with 16 bases between. CDR3 size: 14 residues. Germline V lookup: CDR1 SGHTA, CDR2 FQGNSA. The CDR3 spells CASSPTPGVDGYTF. In DNA form, the CDR3 reads TGTGCCAGCAGCCCGACGCCAGGGGTAGATGGCTACACCTTC.

The CDR3 DNA reads as TGTGCCAGCAGAGAAAGCGGGGGGCGCACAGATACGCAGTATTTT. Residues: CASRESGGRTDTQYF. The gene calls are TRBV7-9 and TRBJ2-3; TRBD2 matches at 9 bases. The CDR3 spans 15 residues. Germline CDR1 SEHNR, CDR2 FQNEAQ (reference sequence). J lost 1 base, V lost 6 bases, and 5 bases had no gene match.

This chain uses TRBV5-1 with TRBJ2-7, with 11 positions matching TRBD2. The CDR3 length is 15 residues. Germline lookup yields CDR1 SGHRS and CDR2 YFSETQ. Losses at the gene ends were 3 bases for V and 5 bases for J; bases not matched to a gene: 7. CDR3: CASSSGLAGLDEQYF. CDR3 bases: TGCGCCAGCAGCTCAGGACTAGCGGGTCTCGACGAGCAGTACTTC.